The clone carrying this TCR beta chain has at least ten counts. As originally analysed: Quantification of nucleated cells was approximated via reference gene primer amplification. Clones were sequenced by immunoSEQ multiplex PCR, and TCRdb holds only the in-frame ones, with some missing. Clone size and the V and J calls come from that table; the DNA yielded D and trimming. The sample consists of some 150,000 clones, 88% of them appearing once. This sample stems from a study of blood T cell repertoires in COVID-19. Across the study: From T cells, B-cell-depleted T cells, or PBMCs came the material, which was cDNA or gDNA.

V dropped 8 bases and J dropped 5 bases, with 16 bases sitting between them. CDR3 length: 12 amino acids. Germline-derived CDR1 and CDR2 are GTSNPN and SVGIG (reference sequence). The source of this sequence is a man over 45 with active or convalescent COVID-19. The chain couples TRBV30 to TRBJ2-7; a weak D match, TRBD2 (6 bases). Material for sequencing was peripheral blood. The CDR3 here is CARPWRVHEQYF. The CDR3 DNA sequence: TGTGCCCGCCCCTGGAGGGTCCACGAGCAGTACTTC.